The 13 T cell receptor beta chains in this list originate from one sample, sequenced in a study of early stage breast cancer tumors. Generated by immunoSEQ multiplex PCR, the TCRdb table keeps only in-frame clones and is missing some. The sample holds some 58,000 clones, over 60% seen once. Sequenced: blood. Receptor source: a person aged 30 to 39 with breast cancer.

The chain joins TRBV5-1 to TRBJ1-2; D perhaps matches TRBD1 (6 bases). The germline gives CDR1 SGHRS, CDR2 YFSETQ. The CDR3 spans 16 residues. Trimming took 6 bases from V and 0 from J, leaving 18 bases between them. This CDR3 is CASNLGQGIANYGYTF. In DNA, the CDR3 is TGCGCCAGCAACCTGGGGCAGGGGATAGCTAACTATGGCTACACCTTC.

The rearrangement links TRBV2 to TRBJ1-5; 9 nucleotides line up with TRBD1. The germline CDR1 and CDR2 sequences are SNHLY and FYNNEI. Trimming at V came to 8 bases and at J to 4 bases, leaving 3 bases not matched to a gene. This CDR3 has 13 residues. The CDR3 spells CASEGQGNQPQHF. Here the CDR3 DNA reads TGTGCCAGCGAAGGACAGGGGAATCAGCCCCAGCATTTT.

In this sample, this clone turned up a few times. The chain employs TRBV7-6 and TRBJ2-7; TRBD2 agrees at 13 bases. CDR1 and CDR2 from the germline V gene are SGHVS and FNYEAQ. The CDR3 covers 17 residues. The V segment lost 1 base and the J segment 3 bases; nucleotides outside the gene matches: 6. The CDR3 here is CASSLGSGLAGFYEQYF. The CDR3, as DNA: TGTGCCAGCAGCTTAGGATCGGGACTAGCGGGGTTCTACGAGCAGTACTTC.

The chain carries TRBV7-9 and TRBJ2-7; no definite D call. The CDR3 loop spans 16 amino acids. V was pared by 4 bases and J by 3 bases, with 19 bases between. Germline V lookup: CDR1 SEHNR, CDR2 FQNEAQ (reference sequence). CDR3 bases: TGTGCCAGCAGCTCCGGGCATGGGCAGGTTTACTACGAGCAGTACTTC. This translates into CASSSGHGQVYYEQYF.

V and J are TRBV5-5 and TRBJ1-5; 8 bases are shared with TRBD1. The length of the CDR3 is 15 residues. With V trimmed by 4 bases and J by 6 bases, 9 bases remained unmatched. In germline, CDR1 is SGHKS, CDR2 YYEKEE (reference sequence). CDR3 region: CASSPGQGKRQPQHF. The CDR3 bases are TGTGCCAGCAGCCCAGGACAGGGTAAACGTCAGCCCCAGCATTTT.

This sequence joins TRBV14 and TRBJ1-4; D is undetermined. The CDR3 sequence is 13 residues long. Trimming took off 5 bases at V and 7 bases at J, with 11 bases between the two ends. Germline lookup yields CDR1 SGHDN and CDR2 FVKESK. CDR3 coding DNA: TGTGCCAGCAGCGCCAGGTGGGGTGAAAAACTGTTTTTT. Translated: CASSARWGEKLFF.

CDR3 DNA sequence: TGTGCCAGCATCCTTGTTATAGGGGGAAACGAAAAACTGTTTTTT. Residues: CASILVIGGNEKLFF. This chain joins TRBV5-8 and TRBJ1-4, with D possibly TRBD1 on 6 matching bases. CDR3 length: 15 residues. With 6 bases removed from V and 8 bases from J, the gap between germline ends came to 20 bases. Germline CDR1 and CDR2: SGHTS and YDEGEE.

The genes are TRBV9 and TRBJ1-6; perhaps TRBD1 as D (6 bases). The CDR3 loop spans 14 amino acids. V was trimmed by 1 base and J by 8 bases, leaving 10 bases between them. CDR1 and CDR2 (germline): SGDLS, YYNGEE. This CDR3 is CASSVHAGDSPLHF. The CDR3 nucleotides read TGTGCCAGCAGCGTACACGCAGGGGATTCACCCCTCCACTTT. The entire variable domain, with the rest obtained from reference TRBV9 and TRBJ1-6, is as follows: DSGVTQTPKHLITATGQRVTLRCSPRSGDLSVYWYQQSLDQGLQFLIQYYNGEERAKGNILERFSAQQFPDLHSELNLSSLELGDSALYFCASSVHAGDSPLHFGNGTRLTVT.

The V and J genes are TRBV9 and TRBJ2-1, with TRBD2 as a possible D gene (6 bases). The CDR3 is made up of 18 amino acids. The germline V and J ends were trimmed by 2 bases and 0 bases, with 18 bases remaining between them. CDR1 SGDLS and CDR2 YYNGEE come from the germline V gene. The DNA for the CDR3 is TGTGCCAGCAGCGTGGGGGGTTCGTACACGAGCTCCTACAATGAGCAGTTCTTC. It specifies CASSVGGSYTSSYNEQFF.

This clone has just a few counts. CDR3 loop: CASSQDRQAGGIILYEQYF. CDR3 nucleotides: TGTGCCAGCAGCCAAGATCGTCAAGCGGGAGGGATTATACTTTACGAGCAGTACTTC. The chain links TRBV4-2 to TRBJ2-7, with 10 bases aligning to TRBD2. Germline CDR1 LGHNA, CDR2 YNFKEQ. The length of the CDR3 is 19 residues. Trimming at V came to 0 bases and at J to 4 bases, leaving 15 bases not matched to a gene.

The chain uses TRBV27 and TRBJ2-1, with 8 bases matching TRBD2. This CDR3 region has 15 residues. V shed 1 base and J 7 bases; nucleotides not matched to a gene: 6. CDR1 and CDR2 (germline): MNHEY, SMNVEV (reference sequence). Here the CDR3 DNA reads TGTGCCAGCAGTTTATTAAGGAGCGGGAGAAATGAGCAGTTCTTC. Its translation is CASSLLRSGRNEQFF.

The chain carries TRBV6-4 and TRBJ2-1, with TRBD1 as a possible D gene (6 bases). CDR1 is MRHNA and CDR2 is SNTAGT in the germline V gene. CDR3 length equals 14 residues. Trimming took 4 bases from V and 8 from J, leaving 15 bases between them. CDR3 region: CASSGGGPGDEQFF. The CDR3 coding sequence is TGTGCCAGCAGTGGAGGCGGTCCAGGGGATGAGCAGTTCTTC.

V is TRBV5-6 and J is TRBJ2-5; TRBD2 agrees at 10 bases. The CDR3 contains 15 residues. Germline CDR1 reads SGHDT; CDR2 reads YYEEEE. The ends lost 4 bases at V and 1 base at J; junction bases unmatched: 4. The CDR3 DNA follows: TGTGCCAGCAGCACCCGGACTAGCGGCCAAGAGACCCAGTACTTC. Its translation is CASSTRTSGQETQYF.